The 25 T cell receptor beta chains given below trace back to one sample, sequenced in a study of Ad26.COV2.S vaccination and SARS-CoV-2 variants. TCRdb keeps only in-frame clones here, not all; method: immunoSEQ multiplex PCR. Of 200,000 to 300,000 clones in the sample, around nine tenths were seen once. The sample's treatment: some 20 received Ad26.COV2.S at low or high dose, single or two shots; roughly 5 received placebo; per-sample allocation not given. Material that was analyzed had been drawn on day 63 after the first vaccine or placebo injection. Material: peripheral blood, obtained in a trial of Ad26.COV2.S vaccine versus placebo. The receptors were gathered from a person aged 18-65 years who received the Ad26.COV2.S COVID-19 vaccine or a placebo.

This chain joins TRBV30 and TRBJ2-5; 8 bases align to TRBD1. Germline CDR1 GTSNPN, CDR2 SVGIG (reference sequence). The V gene end was trimmed by 2 bases and the J gene end by 2 bases; junction bases not matched to a gene: 7. This CDR3 comprises 15 residues. CDR3 region: CAWSRGQEIQETQYF. CDR3 DNA: TGTGCCTGGAGTAGGGGACAGGAGATACAAGAGACCCAGTACTTC.

The chain combines TRBV27 with TRBJ1-5; 7 nucleotides match TRBD1. The CDR3 sequence is 15 residues long. Germline V gene lookup returns CDR1 MNHEY and CDR2 SMNVEV (reference sequence). The J segment lost 2 bases and the V segment lost 6 bases, leaving 7 bases of the junction unmatched. For the CDR3, the DNA is TGTGCCAGCAGAATACAGGGGCATGGCAATCAGCCCCAGCATTTT. Its translation: CASRIQGHGNQPQHF.

The genes are TRBV10-2 and TRBJ1-6, with D unresolved. The CDR3 has 15 amino acids. Trimming removed 5 bases from V and 4 bases from J, with 12 bases in between. Germline V lookup: CDR1 WSHSY, CDR2 SAAADI. In nucleotides, the CDR3 is TGCGCCAGCAGTCTTACACAGCTATATAATTCACCCCTCCACTTT. Protein sequence: CASSLTQLYNSPLHF.

This chain links TRBV7-6 with TRBJ1-2, with D perhaps matching TRBD1 (5 bases). The length of the CDR3 is 13 residues. V lost 4 bases and J lost 5, with 11 bases in between. Germline lookup yields CDR1 SGHVS and CDR2 FNYEAQ. The CDR3 DNA reads TGTGCCAGCAGCTCGGGACGGACATATGGCTACACCTTC. Its translation is CASSSGRTYGYTF. Looking up the rest from reference TRBV7-6 and TRBJ1-2 gives the full variable domain: GAGVSQSPRYKVTKRGQDVALRCDPISGHVSLYWYRQALGQGPEFLTYFNYEAQQDKSGLPNDRFSAERPEGSISTLTIQRTEQRDSAMYRCASSSGRTYGYTFGSGTRLTVV.

The rearrangement joins TRBV7-2 to TRBJ2-3; 7 bases are a match to TRBD1. V dropped 1 base and J dropped 7; count of bases not matched to a gene: 8. The CDR3 is 15 amino acids. Germline loops: CDR1 SGHTA, CDR2 FQGNSA. DNA for the CDR3: TGTGCCAGCAGCTTAGGAACAGGGGCCGCTAATACGCAGTATTTT. It codes for CASSLGTGAANTQYF.

The chain couples TRBV3-1 (or the pseudogene TRBV3-2) to TRBJ1-1; weak D call: TRBD1 (5 bases). Germline V gene data show CDR1 as LGHDT and CDR2 as YNNKEL (reference sequence). Deletions cut 1 base from V and 2 bases from J, with 11 bases between. The CDR3 runs to 15 residues. CDR3 region: CASSQAGRGNTEAFF. CDR3 DNA sequence: TGTGCCAGCAGCCAAGCAGGGAGGGGTAACACTGAAGCTTTCTTT.

This clone has a single count. The chain has TRBV5-6 and TRBJ2-2, with 7 bases matching TRBD1. The CDR3 runs to 17 residues. V trimming: 4 bases; J trimming: 3 bases; junction bases outside the gene matches: 12. CDR1 SGHDT and CDR2 YYEEEE come from the germline V gene. CDR3 in amino acids: CASSLRVGGDYTGELFF. CDR3 DNA sequence: TGTGCCAGCAGCCTGAGGGTAGGGGGCGATTACACCGGGGAGCTGTTTTTT.

CDR3 residues: CASSIVGSTNEKLFF. The CDR3 DNA is TGTGCCAGTAGTATAGTAGGATCAACTAATGAAAAACTGTTTTTT. The V call is TRBV19, the J call TRBJ1-4; D call uncertain. With 1 base removed from V and 0 bases from J, the gap between germline ends came to 6 bases. The CDR3 runs 15 residues. The V gene's germline CDR1 is LNHDA and CDR2 SQIVND (reference sequence).

The gene calls are TRBV12-3 or TRBV12-4 and TRBJ1-3; perhaps TRBD1 as D (6 bases). V was clipped by 2 bases and J by 12 bases, with 11 bases between them. The CDR3 covers 12 residues. For the CDR3, the DNA is TGTGCCAGCAGTTTATTCGGACAGCTCATATATTTT. Translating it yields CASSLFGQLIYF.

This chain uses TRBV5-1 with TRBJ2-7, with D maybe TRBD2 (6 bases). Between the trimmed V and J ends, which lost 0 bases and 9 bases, there was a span of 16 bases. From germline, CDR1 is SGHRS and CDR2 YFSETQ. There are 14 residues in the CDR3. CDR3 sequence: CASSLASAMEGQYF. The DNA of the CDR3 is TGCGCCAGCAGCTTGGCTTCAGCCATGGAGGGGCAGTACTTC.

The V call is TRBV5-1, the J call TRBJ1-1; D remains ambiguous. Germline V gene sequence: CDR1 SGHRS, CDR2 YFSETQ. The CDR3 consists of 15 residues. Trimming removed 0 bases at V and 1 base at J, with 10 bases between. The CDR3 sequence: CASSLVLGGNTEAFF. In DNA form, the CDR3 reads TGCGCCAGCAGCTTGGTCTTGGGCGGGAACACTGAAGCTTTCTTT.

J is TRBJ1-2 and V is TRBV9; D is perhaps TRBD1 (5 bases). V was clipped by 0 bases and J by 5 bases, with 11 bases between them. Looked up from germline, CDR1 is SGDLS and CDR2 is YYNGEE. This CDR3 comprises 14 residues. The CDR3 nucleotides read TGTGCCAGCAGCGTAGGTGGGACGGGATATGGCTACACCTTC. Its protein product is CASSVGGTGYGYTF.

This chain connects TRBV27 to TRBJ2-1; TRBD2 might be the D (6 bases). With 3 bases removed from V and 1 base from J, the gap between germline ends came to 13 bases. The CDR3 length is 16 residues. Germline CDR1 reads MNHEY; CDR2 reads SMNVEV (reference sequence). The CDR3 here is CASSFGGSISYNEQFF. As DNA, the CDR3 is TGTGCCAGCAGTTTTGGGGGGAGTATTTCCTACAATGAGCAGTTCTTC.

J is TRBJ1-1 and V is TRBV12-3 or TRBV12-4; D uncertain. The CDR3 length is 13 residues. V was pared by 6 bases and J by 2 bases, with 10 bases between. The CDR3 DNA sequence: TGTGCCAGCAGATACGGGCGTAACACTGAAGCTTTCTTT. Residues: CASRYGRNTEAFF.

In regard to this clone: An end of the junction does not agree with germline; a read error may underlie this. The V call is TRBV11-2, the J call TRBJ2-1; D may match TRBD1 or TRBD2 (5 bases each). CDR1 is SGHAT, CDR2 FQNNGV, per germline. The length of the CDR3 is 12 residues. CDR3 region: CASSLLGAKPLF. Here the CDR3 DNA reads TGTGCCAGCAGCCTCCTCGGGGCCAAACCCCTCTTC.

The CDR3 protein is CASSLDYRGLNTEAFF. CDR3 coding DNA: TGCGCCAGCAGCTTGGACTATCGGGGCTTGAACACTGAAGCTTTCTTT. This chain joins TRBV5-1 and TRBJ1-1; weak D call: TRBD1 (5 bases). The CDR3 has 16 amino acids. The germline CDR1 and CDR2 sequences are SGHRS and YFSETQ. Trimming took off 0 bases at V and 0 bases at J, with 12 bases between the two ends.

The chain recombines TRBV9 with TRBJ2-3; 7 bases are a match to TRBD2. The CDR3 is made up of 14 amino acids. Germline CDR1 reads SGDLS; CDR2 reads YYNGEE. V lost 0 bases and J lost 3; bases outside the gene matches: 1. The CDR3 DNA follows: TGTGCCAGCAGCGTAGTGGGGGGGACAGATACGCAGTATTTT. Amino acid sequence: CASSVVGGTDTQYF.

The chain combines TRBV7-2 with TRBJ2-2; 13 bases are shared with TRBD2. The CDR3 is 15 residues long. The germline gives CDR1 SGHTA, CDR2 FQGNSA. V shed 6 bases, J shed 7 bases, and the junction held 5 bases outside the gene matches. This CDR3 is CASRTGLAGVGELFF. The DNA of the CDR3 is TGTGCCAGCAGAACCGGACTAGCGGGAGTCGGGGAGCTGTTTTTT.

The chain has TRBV4-3 and TRBJ2-7; the D gene is possibly TRBD1 (5 bases). The CDR3 has 15 residues. Germline V gene data show CDR1 as LGHNA and CDR2 as YSLEER. Trimming took 0 bases from V and 4 from J, leaving 13 bases between them. The CDR3 is CASSQEQGDSYEQYF. The CDR3 DNA reads TGCGCCAGCAGCCAAGAGCAGGGCGATTCATACGAGCAGTACTTC.

This chain uses TRBV7-6 with TRBJ1-2; TRBD1 might be the D (6 bases). With 5 bases removed from V and 7 bases from J, the gap between germline ends came to 23 bases. Germline CDR1 reads SGHVS; CDR2 reads FNYEAQ. The CDR3 is 16 residues long. In DNA, the CDR3 is TGTGCCAGCAGCCCAAAAGGAGGGGGAGTGGCTGGTGGCTACACCTTC. This codes for CASSPKGGGVAGGYTF.

The chain employs TRBV19 and TRBJ2-5; 7 nucleotides line up with TRBD2. Per the germline V gene, CDR1 is LNHDA and CDR2 is SQIVND (reference sequence). The CDR3 is made up of 16 amino acids. With V trimmed by 9 bases and J by 3 bases, 16 bases remained unmatched. The CDR3 DNA sequence: TGTGCCAGCGCCCCTTTGTTTAGCGGGCGGGAAGAGACCCAGTACTTC. This encodes CASAPLFSGREETQYF. Together with reference TRBV19 and TRBJ2-5, the CDR3 gives the full variable domain: DGGITQSPKYLFRKEGQNVTLSCEQNLNHDAMYWYRQDPGQGLRLIYYSQIVNDFQKGDIAEGYSVSREKKESFPLTVTSAQKNPTAFYLCASAPLFSGREETQYFGPGTRLLVL.

The V call is TRBV28, the J call TRBJ1-4, with unresolved D. Germline lookup yields CDR1 MDHEN and CDR2 SYDVKM. V lost 4 bases to trimming and J lost 5 bases, with 2 bases between them. The CDR3 totals 11 residues. CDR3 nucleotides: TGTGCCAGCAGTTCGAATGAAAAACTGTTTTTT. Translated, it gives CASSSNEKLFF.

The chain combines TRBV3-1 (or the pseudogene TRBV3-2) with TRBJ2-2, with TRBD1 matching 7 bases. The germline V gene has CDR1 LGHDT and CDR2 YNNKEL (reference sequence). Trimming at V came to 4 bases and at J to 6 bases, leaving 11 bases not matched to a gene. CDR3 size: 16 residues. The CDR3: CASSRGVGTAPGELFF. CDR3 sequence (DNA): TGTGCCAGCAGCCGAGGGGTGGGGACAGCTCCCGGGGAGCTGTTTTTT.

The chain carries TRBV19 and TRBJ2-1, with D possibly matching TRBD2 (6 bases). Between the trimmed V and J ends, which lost 4 bases and 2 bases, there was a span of 12 bases. Germline V gives CDR1 LNHDA, CDR2 SQIVND (reference sequence). The CDR3 sequence is 15 residues long. This CDR3 reads CASSTVPGAYNEQFF. CDR3 DNA: TGTGCCAGTAGTACCGTCCCGGGAGCCTACAATGAGCAGTTCTTC.

The rearrangement uses TRBV27 and TRBJ1-2; TRBD1 might be the D (6 bases). The CDR3 runs to 16 residues. V was cut by 5 bases and J by 0 bases, with 16 bases left in between. The germline V gene has CDR1 MNHEY and CDR2 SMNVEV (reference sequence). The chain's CDR3 is CASSPLSRTANYGYTF. The CDR3, as DNA: TGTGCCAGCAGTCCGCTGTCGCGGACAGCTAACTATGGCTACACCTTC.